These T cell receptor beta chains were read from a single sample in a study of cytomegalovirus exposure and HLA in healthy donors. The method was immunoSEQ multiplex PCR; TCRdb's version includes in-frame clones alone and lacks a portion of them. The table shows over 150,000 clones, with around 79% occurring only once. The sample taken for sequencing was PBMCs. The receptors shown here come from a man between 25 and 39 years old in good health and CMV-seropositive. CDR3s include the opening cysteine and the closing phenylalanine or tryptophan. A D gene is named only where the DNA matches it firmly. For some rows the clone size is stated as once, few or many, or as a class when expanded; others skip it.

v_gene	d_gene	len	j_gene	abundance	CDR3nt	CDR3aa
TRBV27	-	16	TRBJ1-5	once	TGTGCCAGCACCCCAAGCGGGGCGAGTAGCAATCAGCCCCAGCATTTT	CASTPSGASSNQPQHF
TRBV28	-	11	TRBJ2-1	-	TGTGCCAGCAGTTTAAGGGAGGAGCAGTTCTTC	CASSLREEQFF
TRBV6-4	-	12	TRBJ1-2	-	TGTGCCAGCAGTGCGGGTGACAGCGGCTACACCTTC	CASSAGDSGYTF
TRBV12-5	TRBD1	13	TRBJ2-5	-	TGTGCTAGTGGCAGGGGGTACCAAGAGACCCAGTACTTC	CASGRGYQETQYF
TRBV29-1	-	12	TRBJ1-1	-	TGCAGCGTTGCGGCGGGGGCCACTGAAGCTTTCTTT	CSVAAGATEAFF
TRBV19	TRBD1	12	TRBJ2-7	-	TGTGCCAGTAGTGCCTACAGGGGCGAGCAGTACTTC	CASSAYRGEQYF
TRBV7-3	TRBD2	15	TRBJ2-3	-	TGTGCCAGCAGCTTAATTGCGGGAGCGACAGATACGCAGTATTTT	CASSLIAGATDTQYF
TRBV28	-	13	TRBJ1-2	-	TGTGCCAGCAGCCCCCCAGGGGCTGGTGGCTACACCTTC	CASSPPGAGGYTF
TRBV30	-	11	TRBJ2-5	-	TGTGCCTGGAGTGTACAAGTGACCCAGTACTTC	CAWSVQVTQYF
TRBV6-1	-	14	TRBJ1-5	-	TGTGCCAGCAGTCCAGAACGGGGCAATCAGCCCCAGCATTTT	CASSPERGNQPQHF
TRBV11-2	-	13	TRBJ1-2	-	TGTGCCAGCAGCCCCACTATGGACAGCTACTACACCTTC	CASSPTMDSYYTF
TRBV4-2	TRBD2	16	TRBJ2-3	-	TGTGCCAGCAGCCAAGATCTAGCGGGCAGCACAGATACGCAGTATTTT	CASSQDLAGSTDTQYF
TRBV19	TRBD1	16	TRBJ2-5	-	TGTGCCAGTAGTATGTTTGGACAGGGAGGCTCAGAGACCCAGTACTTC	CASSMFGQGGSETQYF
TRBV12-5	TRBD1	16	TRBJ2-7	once	TGTGCTAGTGGTCTCCCGGGACAGGGGTCTTCGTACGAGCAGTACTTC	CASGLPGQGSSYEQYF
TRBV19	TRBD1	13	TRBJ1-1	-	TGTGCCAGTAGTACCGGACAGGGCACTGAAGCTTTCTTT	CASSTGQGTEAFF
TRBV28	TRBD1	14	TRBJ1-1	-	TGTGCCAGCAGTTCTTCAGGGGGCGCGACTGAAGCTTTCTTT	CASSSSGGATEAFF
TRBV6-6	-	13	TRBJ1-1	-	TGTGCCAGCAGTTACTCGGTAGTCGGGGGAGCTTTCTTT	CASSYSVVGGAFF
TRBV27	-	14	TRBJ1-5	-	TGTGCCAGCAGTTTCTGGGGGCAGAATCAGCCCCAGCATTTT	CASSFWGQNQPQHF
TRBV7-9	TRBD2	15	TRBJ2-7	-	TGTGCCAGCAGCAGGACTAGCGGAACACCCTACGAGCAGTACTTC	CASSRTSGTPYEQYF
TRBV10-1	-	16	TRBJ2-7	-	TGCGCCAGCAGTGCTTCCGCAGGGGCCCCCCTACACGAGCAGTACTTC	CASSASAGAPLHEQYF
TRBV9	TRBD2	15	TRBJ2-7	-	TGTGCCACAAAGACTGGCGGGAGCTACGGTTCCGAGCAGTACTTC	CATKTGGSYGSEQYF
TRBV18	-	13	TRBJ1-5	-	TGTGCCAGCTCACTAAACCGAGATCAGCCCCAGCATTTT	CASSLNRDQPQHF
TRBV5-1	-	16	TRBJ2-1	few	TGCGCCAGCAGCTCTTCACTAGCCCAGCCCTACAATGAGCAGTTCTTC	CASSSSLAQPYNEQFF
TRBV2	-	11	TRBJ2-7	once	TGTGCCAGCAAGAGCGACTACGAGCAGTACTTC	CASKSDYEQYF
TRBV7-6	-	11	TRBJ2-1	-	TGTGCCAGCAGTTCGGGGTTGGAGCAGTTCTTC	CASSSGLEQFF
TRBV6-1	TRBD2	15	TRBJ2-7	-	TGTGCCAGCAGTGACGGGGCTAGCGGTTCCTACGAGCAGTACTTC	CASSDGASGSYEQYF
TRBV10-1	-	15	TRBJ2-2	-	TGCGCCAGTTCGGCCTCCCGGGGAAGAACCGGGGAGCTGTTTTTT	CASSASRGRTGELFF
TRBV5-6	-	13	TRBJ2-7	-	TGTGCCAGCAGCCCAGACAGGACCTACGAGCAGTACTTC	CASSPDRTYEQYF
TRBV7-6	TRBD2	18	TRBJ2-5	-	TGTGCCAGCAGCTTAACTAGCGGAACCCTAATGTACCAAGAGACCCAGTACTTC	CASSLTSGTLMYQETQYF
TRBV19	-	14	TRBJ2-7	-	TGTGCCAGTAGTATGTACCCCGCGCACTACGAGCAGTACTTC	CASSMYPAHYEQYF
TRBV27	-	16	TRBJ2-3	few	TGTGCCAGCAGTCCGTACACTAAGGGGTTGAGAGATACGCAGTATTTT	CASSPYTKGLRDTQYF
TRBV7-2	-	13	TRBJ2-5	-	TGTGCCAGCAGCCAAGGGGGAAGGGAGACCCAGTACTTC	CASSQGGRETQYF
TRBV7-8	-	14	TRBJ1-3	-	TGTGCCAGCAGCTTAGGGGCGGGTGGAAACACCATATATTTT	CASSLGAGGNTIYF
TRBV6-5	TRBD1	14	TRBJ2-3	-	TGTGCCAGTAACAGGGGGGCTATCACAGATACGCAGTATTTT	CASNRGAITDTQYF
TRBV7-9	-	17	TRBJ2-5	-	TGTGCCAGCAGCTTATTCCAGGGGCAGCCCTTCGAGGAGACCCAATACTTC	CASSLFQGQPFEETQYF
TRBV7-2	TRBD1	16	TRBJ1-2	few	TGTGCCAGCAGCTTACCCCGATATACAGGGGGCGTCCCCTACACCTTC	CASSLPRYTGGVPYTF
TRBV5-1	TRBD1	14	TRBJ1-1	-	TGCGCCAGCAGCCCCTCAGGGGGGCACACTGAAGCTTTCTTT	CASSPSGGHTEAFF
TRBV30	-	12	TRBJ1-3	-	TGTGCCTGGAGTGTCGGGGGAAACACCATATATTTT	CAWSVGGNTIYF
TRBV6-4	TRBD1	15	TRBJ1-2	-	TGTGCCAGCAGTCCCGGACAGGCTACTAACTATGGCTACACCTTC	CASSPGQATNYGYTF
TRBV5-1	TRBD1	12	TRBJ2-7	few	TGCGCCAGCAGCCAGGGGGCCTACGAGCAGTACTTC	CASSQGAYEQYF
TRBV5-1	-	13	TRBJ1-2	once	TGCGCCAGCAGCTTAACAGGGAGCTATGGCTACACCTTC	CASSLTGSYGYTF
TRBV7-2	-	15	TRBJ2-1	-	TGTGCCAGCAGCTTAAGCGCGGCGGGGTACAATGAGCAGTTCTTC	CASSLSAAGYNEQFF
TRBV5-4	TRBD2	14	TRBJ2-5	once	TGTGCCAGCAGCTTGACTAGCGATCAAGAGACCCAGTACTTC	CASSLTSDQETQYF
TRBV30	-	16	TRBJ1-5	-	TGTGCCTGGAGTTATTCGTACCAACAGTACAATCAGCCCCAGCATTTT	CAWSYSYQQYNQPQHF
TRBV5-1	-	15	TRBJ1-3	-	TGCGCCAGCAGCCCGGAGCCCGGGGTGGAAAACACCATATATTTT	CASSPEPGVENTIYF
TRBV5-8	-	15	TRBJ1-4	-	TGTGCCAGCAGCAGGAGCGCGTCCTCCAATGAAAAACTGTTTTTT	CASSRSASSNEKLFF
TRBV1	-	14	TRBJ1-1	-	TGCACCAGCAGCCAAGATCCGGACACGAGTGAAGCTTTCTTT	CTSSQDPDTSEAFF
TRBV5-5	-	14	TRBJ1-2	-	TGTGCCAGCAGCTTGGGGCGGACTAACTATGGCTACACCTTC	CASSLGRTNYGYTF
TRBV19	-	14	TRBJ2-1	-	TGTGCCAGTAGTATAGCGGGAGAAACAAATGAGCAGTTCTTC	CASSIAGETNEQFF
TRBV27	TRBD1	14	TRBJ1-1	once	TGTGCCAGCAGAACGGACAGGAAGAACACTGAAGCTTTCTTT	CASRTDRKNTEAFF
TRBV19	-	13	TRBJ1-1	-	TGTGCCATCTCGGGACATAGGAACACTGAAGCTTTCTTT	CAISGHRNTEAFF
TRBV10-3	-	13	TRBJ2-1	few	TGTGCCATCAAGGGTTCAGGGGCCAATGAGCAGTTCTTC	CAIKGSGANEQFF
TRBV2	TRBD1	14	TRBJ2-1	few	TGTGCCAGCATTATGGACAGGGCGAACAATGAGCAGTTCTTC	CASIMDRANNEQFF
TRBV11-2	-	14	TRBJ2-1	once	TGTGCCAGCAGCTTTCCGGGACAACACAATGAGCAGTTCTTC	CASSFPGQHNEQFF
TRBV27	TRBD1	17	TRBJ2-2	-	TGTGCCAGCAGTCTCGGTGGGGACAGAATAACCACCGGGGAGCTGTTTTTT	CASSLGGDRITTGELFF
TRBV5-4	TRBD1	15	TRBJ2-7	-	TGTGCCAGCAGTCTCGGACAGGGGAGCTCCTACGAGCAGTACTTC	CASSLGQGSSYEQYF
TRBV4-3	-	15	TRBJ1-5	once	TGCGCCAGCAGCCAAGGTAATAGGAGAAATCAGCCCCAGCATTTT	CASSQGNRRNQPQHF